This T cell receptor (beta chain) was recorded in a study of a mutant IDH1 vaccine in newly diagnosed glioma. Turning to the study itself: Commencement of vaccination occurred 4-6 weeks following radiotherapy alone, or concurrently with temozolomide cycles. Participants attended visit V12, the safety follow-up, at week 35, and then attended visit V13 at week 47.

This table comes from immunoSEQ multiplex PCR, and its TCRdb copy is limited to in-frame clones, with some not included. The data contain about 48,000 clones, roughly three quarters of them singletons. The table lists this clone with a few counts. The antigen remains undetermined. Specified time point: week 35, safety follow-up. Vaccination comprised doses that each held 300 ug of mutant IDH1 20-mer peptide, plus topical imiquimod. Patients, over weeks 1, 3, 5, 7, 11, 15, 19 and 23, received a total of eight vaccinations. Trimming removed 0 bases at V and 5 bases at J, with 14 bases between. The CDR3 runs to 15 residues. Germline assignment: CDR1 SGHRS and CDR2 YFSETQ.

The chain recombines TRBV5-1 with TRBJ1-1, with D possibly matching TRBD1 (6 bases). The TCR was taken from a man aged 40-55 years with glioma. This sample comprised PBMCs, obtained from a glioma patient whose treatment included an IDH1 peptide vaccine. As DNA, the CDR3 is TGCGCCAGCAGCTTGGGGGTGGGGGGCACTACTGAAGCTTTCTTT. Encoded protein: CASSLGVGGTTEAFF. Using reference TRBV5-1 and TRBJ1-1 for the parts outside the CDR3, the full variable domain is KAGVTQTPRYLIKTRGQQVTLSCSPISGHRSVSWYQQTPGQGLQFLFEYFSETQRNKGNFPGRFSGRQFSNSRSEMNVSTLELGDSALYLCASSLGVGGTTEAFFGQGTRLTVV.